This is a list of T cell receptor beta chains from one sample in a study of blood T cell repertoires in COVID-19. Repertoires were generated with immunoSEQ multiplex PCR, while TCRdb's copy carries only in-frame clones and drops some. Here the sample spans approximately 220,000 clones, approximately 86% being singletons. The sequencing sample was made of peripheral blood. The receptors originated from a man aged 60 to 69 with acute or convalescent COVID-19. Both conserved end residues are part of each CDR3. Each record gives: J gene, D gene, V gene, clone size, CDR3 DNA, CDR3 protein. The D gene is left open where the match is weak. The listing skips clone size in some rows; elsewhere it reads once, few, many or a size class.

J gene: TRBJ1-6; D gene: NA; V gene: TRBV2; clone size: NA; CDR3 DNA: TGTGCCAGCAGTGAAAATCAGGTCCAGCGGTCACCCCTCCACTTT; CDR3 protein: CASSENQVQRSPLHF
J gene: TRBJ2-2; D gene: NA; V gene: TRBV7-2; clone size: NA; CDR3 DNA: TGTGCCAGCAGCCCCAGGCGGGGGCGGAGGACCGGGGAGCTGTTTTTT; CDR3 protein: CASSPRRGRRTGELFF
J gene: TRBJ1-1; D gene: TRBD1; V gene: TRBV7-9; clone size: once; CDR3 DNA: TGTGCCAGCAGCCCTGCCGGGACAGGGGGGAACACTGAAGCTTTCTTT; CDR3 protein: CASSPAGTGGNTEAFF
J gene: TRBJ2-7; D gene: NA; V gene: TRBV5-4; clone size: NA; CDR3 DNA: TGTGCCAGCAGCACCCCCGACTCCACCTACGAGCAGTACTTC; CDR3 protein: CASSTPDSTYEQYF
J gene: TRBJ1-4; D gene: NA; V gene: TRBV6-5; clone size: NA; CDR3 DNA: TGTGCCAGCAGGGGAAAACGGGGGGAGAGGTATTTT; CDR3 protein: CASRGKRGERYF
J gene: TRBJ2-5; D gene: NA; V gene: TRBV6-1; clone size: NA; CDR3 DNA: TGTGCCAGCAGTGAAGCCTCGGGGGGCGGCGGGGAGACCCAGTACTTC; CDR3 protein: CASSEASGGGGETQYF
J gene: TRBJ1-1; D gene: NA; V gene: TRBV2; clone size: few; CDR3 DNA: TGTGCCAGCAGGGGCCCCCGGGAGGGAGTCAACACTGAAGCTTTCTTT; CDR3 protein: CASRGPREGVNTEAFF
J gene: TRBJ2-5; D gene: TRBD2; V gene: TRBV7-6; clone size: NA; CDR3 DNA: TGTGCCAGCAGCCGAAAGGGAGCTAGCGGGGGGGCCGGGGAGACCCAGTACTTC; CDR3 protein: CASSRKGASGGAGETQYF
J gene: TRBJ1-2; D gene: NA; V gene: TRBV3-1/TRBV3-2; clone size: medium-sized; CDR3 DNA: TGTGCCAGCAGCCGAGACGATGGTGCGGTTGGCTACACCTTC; CDR3 protein: CASSRDDGAVGYTF
J gene: TRBJ2-1; D gene: TRBD1; V gene: TRBV6-2/TRBV6-3; clone size: NA; CDR3 DNA: TGTGCCAGCAGTCAGACAGGGACAGGTGAGCAGTTCTTC; CDR3 protein: CASSQTGTGEQFF
J gene: TRBJ1-2; D gene: NA; V gene: TRBV11-2; clone size: NA; CDR3 DNA: TGTGCCAGCACCTTACGGGCAGGGAGGAACTATGGCTACACCTTC; CDR3 protein: CASTLRAGRNYGYTF
J gene: TRBJ1-3; D gene: TRBD1; V gene: TRBV13; clone size: many; CDR3 DNA: TGTGCCAGCAGCTCGCGGACAGGGAGGGAATCTGGAAACACCATATATTTT; CDR3 protein: CASSSRTGRESGNTIYF
J gene: TRBJ1-4; D gene: NA; V gene: TRBV11-3; clone size: NA; CDR3 DNA: TGTGCCAGCAGCCTCCTCACCCGGGGAGGAGAAAAACTGTTTTTT; CDR3 protein: CASSLLTRGGEKLFF
J gene: TRBJ1-2; D gene: TRBD1; V gene: TRBV6-5; clone size: NA; CDR3 DNA: TGTGCCAGCAGTTACTACAGGGGGCGCGGTGATGGCTACACCTTC; CDR3 protein: CASSYYRGRGDGYTF
J gene: TRBJ2-3; D gene: TRBD2; V gene: TRBV5-4; clone size: NA; CDR3 DNA: TGTGCCAGCAGGGGACAGCGGGGGGTCAGCACAGATACGCAGTATTTT; CDR3 protein: CASRGQRGVSTDTQYF
J gene: TRBJ2-2; D gene: TRBD1; V gene: TRBV14; clone size: NA; CDR3 DNA: TGTGCCAGCAGCCAAGATCACAGGGGTCTTGCCAACACCGGGGAGCTGTTTTTT; CDR3 protein: CASSQDHRGLANTGELFF
J gene: TRBJ1-2; D gene: TRBD1; V gene: TRBV29-1; clone size: few; CDR3 DNA: TGCAGCGTTAGGACAGGGATTGAGGGTGGCTACACCTTC; CDR3 protein: CSVRTGIEGGYTF